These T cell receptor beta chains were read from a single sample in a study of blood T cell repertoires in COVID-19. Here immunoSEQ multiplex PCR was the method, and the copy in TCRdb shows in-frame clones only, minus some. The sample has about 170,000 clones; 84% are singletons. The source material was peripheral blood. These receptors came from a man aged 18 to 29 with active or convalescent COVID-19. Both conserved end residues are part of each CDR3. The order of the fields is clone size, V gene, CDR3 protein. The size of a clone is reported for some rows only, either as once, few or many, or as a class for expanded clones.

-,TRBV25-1,CASSPGQGGYEQYF
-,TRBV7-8,CASSSPGRGRYGYTF
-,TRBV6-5,CASSYDRGGSYEQYF
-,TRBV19,CATGTVITGELFF
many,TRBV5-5,CASSLATGHSSYNSPLHF
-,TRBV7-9,CASSLGNGVNEQYF
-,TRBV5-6,CASSLLGLAYEQYF
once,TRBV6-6,CASRGQIQETQYF
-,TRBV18,CASSQQGSNQPQHF
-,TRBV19,CASSMQTGGFQPQHF
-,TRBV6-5,CASSLQGITEAFF
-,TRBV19,CASSDRGLTEAFF
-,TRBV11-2,CASSLVTGGGEAYNEQFF
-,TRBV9,CASSVGTSGVDTQYF
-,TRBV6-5,CASRSGTGGIEQYF
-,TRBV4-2,CASSLDRETQYF
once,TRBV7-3,CASSLNRLGTGELFF
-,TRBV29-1,CSGDRGGTEAFF
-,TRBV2,CASSRLRSGREDTQYF
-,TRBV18,CASSPTSGGAHTQYF
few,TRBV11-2,CASSSYRSGELFF
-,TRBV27,CASSPPGGGKEKLFF
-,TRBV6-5,CASKPSGTKNIQYF
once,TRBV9,CASSVGGTGKNTIYF
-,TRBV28,CASSSPGLRQETQYF
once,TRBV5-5,CASRRSQLTSTDTQYF
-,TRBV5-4,CASSPMNRDRGTEAFF
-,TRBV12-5,CASGPQGSNQPQHF
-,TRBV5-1,CASSLPGQGDWSYEQYF
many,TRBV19,CASSPRERGYTF
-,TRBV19,CASSRGLAGVGELFF
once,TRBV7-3,CASSPPGDTQYF
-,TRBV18,CASSPLAAGTGASGELFF
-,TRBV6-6,CASSLKGGGTEAFF
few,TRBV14,CASSQARGLNTEAFF
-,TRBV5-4,CASSGLGRTEAFF
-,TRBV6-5,CASSARQQNTGELFF
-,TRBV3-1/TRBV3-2,CASRHGDISYNEQFF
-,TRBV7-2,CASSSVLAAPTDTQYF
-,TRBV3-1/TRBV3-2,CASSLFLTGGTEAFF
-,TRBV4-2,CASSQDWGEGYTF